This T cell receptor beta chain was sequenced during a study of blood T cell repertoires in COVID-19. Study background: Specimens from acute and convalescent COVID-19 originated in the United States, Italy and Spain.

Produced via immunoSEQ multiplex PCR; TCRdb's table is partial and in-frame only. The data show about 140,000 clones, more than 65% seen once. CDR1 is GTSNPN, CDR2 SVGIG, per germline (reference sequence). This CDR3 comprises 14 residues. V gave up 2 bases and J gave up 7 bases; unmatched junction bases: 8. The V gene is TRBV30, the J gene TRBJ1-5, with 7 positions matching TRBD1. Sequenced sample: peripheral blood. The clonotype was recovered from a man older than 75 with acute or convalescent COVID-19. The chain's CDR3 is CAWSSTGTVQPQHF. As DNA, the CDR3 is TGTGCCTGGAGTTCGACAGGGACTGTGCAGCCCCAGCATTTT.